This entry features one T cell receptor beta chain sequence. Its antigen is undetermined. This record belongs to a study of beta chain features in type 1 diabetes. Staining for CD45RO/CCR7/CD25/CD127/CD95/CD27 allowed sorting of CD4+ naive, central memory, regulatory and stem cell-like memory cells. Expressed TCRB transcripts were sequenced after all isolated RNA was converted to cDNA. Method: immunoSEQ multiplex PCR; TCRdb's copy keeps in-frame clones and lacks some. The sample includes around 41,000 clones, over 50% of them seen just once. Study-level findings and limits: For Type 1 diabetes patients, all four CD4+ subsets carried TCRB CDR3s that were moderately but significantly shorter. TCRB repertoires of naive, central memory and Treg cells appeared more similar among patients than among healthy donors.

Per the germline V gene, CDR1 is MNHEY and CDR2 is SVGAGI. Deletions cut 2 bases from V and 9 bases from J, with 9 bases between. There are 12 residues in the CDR3. The genes are TRBV6-5 and TRBJ2-3; TRBD1 is a possible D gene (5 bases). Sequencing was performed on Tregs from blood. The source is a man aged 25-40 years with type 1 diabetes. Some clones in this sample may be carry-over from other donors' samples. In nucleotides, the CDR3 is TGTGCCAGCAGTTACCAGGGTGGCACGCAGTATTTT. Translation gives CASSYQGGTQYF.